What follows describes a single T cell receptor (beta chain). Its matching antigen is unknown. The data originate from a study of regulatory T cells in long-lasting Graves disease. On the study more broadly: By definition, persistent Graves' disease involved antithyroid drugs for over 5 years alongside positive TSH receptor antibodies.

Through Arm-PCR of CDR3 regions and iRepertoire HTBI primers, TCR beta libraries were built. TCRdb processed the multiplex PCR reads anew with MiXCR; each CDR3 protein has one entry. Seen here are around 460,000 distinct CDR3 sequences, approximately 23% observed once, and the top ten hold less than 15%. Time point meaning: persistent/refractory GD, antithyroid drugs over 5 years with positive TRAb. PBMC-derived RNA was used for the TCR library. In Xi'an, China, an endocrinology department was the source of patients. Trimming left V 1 base short and J 0 bases short, with 12 bases between. In germline, CDR1 is SGHNT, CDR2 YYREEE (reference sequence). The CDR3 totals 16 residues. Study results and limitations: Repertoires from persistent disease leaned toward TRBV28, TRBJ1-2 and TRBJ2-5.

J is TRBJ2-3 and V is TRBV5-4; a weak D match, TRBD2 (6 bases). The sequenced sample was peripheral blood mononuclear cells (PBMCs), obtained when the disease was refractory, from a patient treated with antithyroid drugs. The sequence derives from a female donor with Graves disease. The CDR3 protein is CASSLKLAESTDTQYF. The CDR3 nucleotides are TGTGCCAGCAGCTTGAAGTTAGCGGAAAGCACAGATACGCAGTATTTT.